Shown below are 14 T cell receptor beta chains from a single sample sequenced in a study of cytomegalovirus exposure and HLA in healthy donors. The PCR was carried out with 60 Vbeta primers and 13 Jbeta primers. The repertoire was sequenced with immunoSEQ multiplex PCR; TCRdb's copy has only in-frame clones and lacks some. This table holds over 150,000 clones, about 78% found once. The source material was PBMCs. These receptors originate from a woman between 25 and 40 years old in good health and CMV-seronegative.

The genes are TRBV5-1 and TRBJ1-1; tentative D call: TRBD1 (5 bases). Germline V gene sequence: CDR1 SGHRS, CDR2 YFSETQ. V lost 3 bases to trimming and J lost 4 bases, with 13 bases between them. This CDR3 spans 14 amino acids. The CDR3 DNA sequence: TGCGCCAGCAGCTCGCAAACGGGGGGCACTGAAGCTTTCTTT. This gives the protein CASSSQTGGTEAFF.

The chain employs TRBV5-4 and TRBJ2-7, with 7 bases that match TRBD2. This CDR3 spans 15 amino acids. V dropped 1 base and J dropped 4; count of bases not matched to a gene: 8. Germline V gives CDR1 SGHNT, CDR2 YYREEE (reference sequence). CDR3 sequence (DNA): TGTGCCAGCAGCTTGCCGGGACTATCCCAGTACGAGCAGTACTTC. This codes for CASSLPGLSQYEQYF.

The V gene is TRBV5-8, the J gene TRBJ2-7; 11 bases align to TRBD2. The CDR3 consists of 16 residues. The ends lost 0 bases at V and 5 bases at J; junction bases unmatched: 7. CDR1 SGHTS and CDR2 YDEGEE come from the germline V gene. CDR3 sequence: CASSLGLAGSLNEQYF. Here the CDR3 DNA reads TGTGCCAGCAGCTTGGGACTAGCGGGATCCCTCAACGAGCAGTACTTC.

V is TRBV5-6 and J is TRBJ2-1; no definite D call. The CDR3 has 13 amino acids. Trimming shortened V by 2 bases and J by 9 bases, and 12 bases separated the two germline ends. Germline CDR1 and CDR2: SGHDT and YYEEEE. The CDR3 sequence: CASSFYFGGEQFF. DNA of the CDR3: TGTGCCAGCAGCTTTTATTTTGGCGGTGAGCAGTTCTTC.

J is TRBJ2-2 and V is TRBV11-2; D not certain. Between the trimmed V and J ends, which lost 4 bases and 6 bases, there was a span of 12 bases. The CDR3 has 14 residues. CDR1 is SGHAT and CDR2 is FQNNGV in the germline V gene. CDR3 DNA: TGTGCCAGCAGCTCTCTAGTTGGCCCCGGGGAGCTGTTTTTT. Its translation: CASSSLVGPGELFF.

The chain links TRBV6-6 to TRBJ1-2; the D gene is possibly TRBD1 (6 bases). Germline CDR1 and CDR2: MNHNY and SVGAGI (reference sequence). V shed 7 bases and J shed 8 bases, with 14 bases lying between them. The CDR3 contains 12 residues. The DNA for the CDR3 is TGTGCCAGCAATCAGGGGAGGGGGGGCTACACCTTC. Amino acids: CASNQGRGGYTF.

V gene TRBV5-1 combines with J gene TRBJ2-1, with TRBD2 matching 14 bases. After removal of 2 bases from V and 4 bases from J, the junction contained 8 bases not matched to a gene. There are 18 residues in the CDR3. Germline V gene sequence: CDR1 SGHRS, CDR2 YFSETQ. CDR3 loop: CASSFAGTSGSFYNEQFF. The CDR3 coding sequence is TGCGCCAGCAGCTTTGCCGGGACTAGCGGGAGTTTTTACAATGAGCAGTTCTTC.

The J gene is TRBJ2-3, the V gene TRBV5-4, with D possibly matching TRBD2 (6 bases). CDR1 is SGHNT and CDR2 is YYREEE in the germline V gene (reference sequence). CDR3 length equals 13 residues. Trimming removed 0 bases from V and 6 bases from J, with 8 bases in between. The CDR3 region is CASSLGGRDTQYF. CDR3 in DNA: TGTGCCAGCAGCTTGGGTGGGAGGGATACGCAGTATTTT.

This chain uses TRBV10-1 with TRBJ2-7, with a weak D call TRBD1 (5 bases). Germline loops: CDR1 WNHNN, CDR2 SYGVQD (reference sequence). The V end was cut by 8 bases, the J end by 0 bases, with 23 bases between. This CDR3 region has 17 residues. In DNA form, the CDR3 reads TGCGCCAGCCGGCCAACGACCGACAGATCCTACTCCTACGAGCAGTACTTC. The encoded protein is CASRPTTDRSYSYEQYF.

The DNA of the CDR3 is TGCGCCAGCAGCCCTTCTAGCGGGCGCTACGAGCAGTACTTC. Translated: CASSPSSGRYEQYF. The chain joins TRBV4-1 to TRBJ2-7; 8 positions match TRBD2. The CDR3 contains 14 residues. Germline trimming cut 4 bases from V and 3 bases from J; bases unmatched to any gene: 5. In germline, CDR1 is MGHRA, CDR2 YSYEKL.

The chain combines TRBV30 with TRBJ2-3; a possible D gene is TRBD2 (6 bases). The CDR3 length is 12 residues. The V gene lost 8 bases and the J gene lost 2 bases, with 11 bases spanning the gap. Per the germline V gene, CDR1 is GTSNPN and CDR2 is SVGIG (reference sequence). The CDR3 sequence: CASGSDTDTQYF. As DNA, the CDR3 is TGTGCCAGCGGGTCCGACACAGATACGCAGTATTTT.

The chain carries TRBV5-1 and TRBJ2-1, with 12 bases that match TRBD2. The germline V gene has CDR1 SGHRS and CDR2 YFSETQ. Trimming removed 7 bases from V and 8 bases from J; junction bases left unmatched: 4. The CDR3 totals 13 residues. The CDR3 DNA is TGCGCCAGCGCCAGACTAGCGGGAGATGAGCAGTTCTTC. Its translation is CASARLAGDEQFF.

V usage is TRBV29-1 and J usage is TRBJ2-1, with TRBD1 as a possible D gene (6 bases). V was shortened by 7 bases and J by 0 bases, with 19 bases between the two germline ends. Germline V CDR1 and CDR2: SQVTM, ANQGSEA. The CDR3 totals 16 residues. CDR3 residues: CSASRGQTLSYNEQFF. The CDR3 DNA is TGCAGCGCCAGTCGCGGACAGACTCTCTCCTACAATGAGCAGTTCTTC.

The rearrangement uses TRBV19 and TRBJ1-2; D possibly corresponds to TRBD1 (5 bases). The CDR3 runs 14 residues. CDR1 and CDR2 (germline): LNHDA, SQIVND (reference sequence). V dropped 4 bases and J dropped 3 bases, with 12 bases sitting between them. As DNA, the CDR3 is TGTGCCAGTAGTACTTCAGGCAGGGACTATGGCTACACCTTC. Translating gives CASSTSGRDYGYTF.